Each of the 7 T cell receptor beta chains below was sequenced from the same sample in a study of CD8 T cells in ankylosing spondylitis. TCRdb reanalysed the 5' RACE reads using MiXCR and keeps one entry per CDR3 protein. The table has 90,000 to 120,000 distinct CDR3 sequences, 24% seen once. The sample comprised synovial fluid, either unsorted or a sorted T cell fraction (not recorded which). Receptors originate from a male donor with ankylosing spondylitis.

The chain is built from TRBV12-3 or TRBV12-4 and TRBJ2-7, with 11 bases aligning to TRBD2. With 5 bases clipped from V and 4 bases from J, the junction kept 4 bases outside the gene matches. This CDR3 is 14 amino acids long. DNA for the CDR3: TGTGCCAGCAGTCCTATAGCGGGAGGGTACGAGCAGTACTTC. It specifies CASSPIAGGYEQYF.

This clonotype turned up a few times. The CDR3 DNA reads TGCGCCAGCAGCTTGTTAGCGGGAGGTTACGAGCAGTACGTC. This gives the protein CASSLLAGGYEQYV. This chain connects TRBV5-1 to TRBJ2-7, with 10 bases that match TRBD2. Germline CDR1 reads SGHRS; CDR2 reads YFSETQ. The CDR3 is 14 amino acids. Trimming at V came to 1 base and at J to 4 bases, leaving 2 bases not matched to a gene.

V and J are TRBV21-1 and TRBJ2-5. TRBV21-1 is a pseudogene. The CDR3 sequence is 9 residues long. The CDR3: CASWETQYF. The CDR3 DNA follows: TGTGCCAGTTGGGAGACCCAGTACTTC.

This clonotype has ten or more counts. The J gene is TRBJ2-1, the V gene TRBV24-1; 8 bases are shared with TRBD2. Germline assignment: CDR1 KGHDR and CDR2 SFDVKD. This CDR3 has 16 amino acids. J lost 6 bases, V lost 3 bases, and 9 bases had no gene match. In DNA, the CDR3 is TGTGCCACCAGTGATATTCGATCAGCGGGAGTCAATGAGCAGTTCTTC. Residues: CATSDIRSAGVNEQFF.

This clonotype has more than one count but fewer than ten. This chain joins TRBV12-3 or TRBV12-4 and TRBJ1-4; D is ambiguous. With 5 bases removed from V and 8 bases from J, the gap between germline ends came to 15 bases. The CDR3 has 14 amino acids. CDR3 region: CASSPRATGEKLFF. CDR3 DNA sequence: TGTGCCAGCAGTCCCCGCGCCACTGGCGAAAAACTGTTTTTT.

The CDR3 loop is CASDRGVAGLGTPDTQYF. The CDR3 DNA is TGTGCCTCTGACCGGGGGGTAGCGGGATTAGGTACCCCAGATACGCAGTATTTT. The chain carries TRBV10-3 and TRBJ2-3; 8 nucleotides agree with TRBD2. With V trimmed by 11 bases and J by 4 bases, 23 bases remained unmatched. The germline gives CDR1 ENHRY, CDR2 SYGVKD. This CDR3 comprises 18 residues.

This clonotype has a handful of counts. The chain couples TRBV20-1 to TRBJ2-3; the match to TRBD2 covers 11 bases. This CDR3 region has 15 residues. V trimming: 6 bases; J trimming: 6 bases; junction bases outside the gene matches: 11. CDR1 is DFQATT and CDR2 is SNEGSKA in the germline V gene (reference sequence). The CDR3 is CSAIPVASGRDTQYF. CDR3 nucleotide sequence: TGCAGTGCCATCCCGGTTGCTAGCGGGAGGGATACGCAGTATTTT.